The 23 T cell receptor beta chains below were found in one sample sequenced in a study of control samples from healthy donors and cancer patients. Sequencing used immunoSEQ multiplex PCR; TCRdb keeps in-frame clones, though not all of them. The data hold 130,000 or so clones, with 85% to 95% observed a single time. Source material: blood. All receptors derive from a man aged 35-49 years in good health.

This clone was detected only once. CDR3: CASSYTGTGETEQFF. The CDR3 region has the DNA TGTGCCAGCAGCTATACCGGGACAGGGGAAACTGAGCAGTTCTTC. This chain links TRBV7-8 with TRBJ2-1; TRBD1 matches 10 bases. V trimming: 4 bases; J trimming: 9 bases; junction bases outside the gene matches: 9. Germline loops: CDR1 SGHVS, CDR2 FQNEAQ. This CDR3 spans 15 amino acids.

The V call is TRBV24-1, the J call TRBJ2-7; TRBD1 is a possible D gene (5 bases). V lost 4 bases and J 2 bases, leaving 11 bases between the germline ends. Germline CDR1 is KGHDR and CDR2 is SFDVKD. The CDR3 length is 14 residues. The CDR3 region is CATSDPTGPYEQYF. The CDR3 nucleotides are TGTGCCACCAGTGACCCTACAGGCCCCTACGAGCAGTACTTC.

This chain joins TRBV7-3 and TRBJ2-3; tentatively, D is TRBD1 (5 bases). V dropped 2 bases and J dropped 1 base, with 7 bases sitting between them. The germline gives CDR1 SGHTA, CDR2 FQGTGA. The CDR3 covers 14 residues. CDR3 sequence: CASSLGARTDTQYF. In nucleotides, the CDR3 is TGTGCCAGCAGCTTAGGGGCCCGCACAGATACGCAGTATTTT.

V gene TRBV15 combines with J gene TRBJ1-5; TRBD1 is a possible D gene (6 bases). The CDR3 has 16 amino acids. The V gene lost 0 bases and the J gene lost 2 bases, with 11 bases spanning the gap. Germline-derived CDR1 and CDR2 are LNHNV and YYDKDF (reference sequence). This CDR3 reads CATSRDQGGGNQPQHF. The CDR3 nucleotides read TGTGCCACCAGCAGAGATCAAGGGGGGGGCAATCAGCCCCAGCATTTT.

The chain joins TRBV5-1 to TRBJ2-2, with D maybe TRBD1 (6 bases). V was cut by 2 bases and J by 3 bases, with 11 bases left in between. Germline assignment: CDR1 SGHRS and CDR2 YFSETQ. The CDR3 extends over 15 amino acids. The CDR3 sequence is CASSLQGRDTGELFF. CDR3 nucleotides: TGCGCCAGCAGCTTACAGGGTAGAGACACCGGGGAGCTGTTTTTT.

V is TRBV27 and J is TRBJ2-1; D is unresolved. The CDR3 sequence is 15 residues long. Per the germline V gene, CDR1 is MNHEY and CDR2 is SMNVEV (reference sequence). V gave up 3 bases and J gave up 2 bases, with 11 bases separating them. CDR3 DNA sequence: TGTGCCAGCAGTTTGAGTCTAGGGCCCTACAATGAGCAGTTCTTC. Translation: CASSLSLGPYNEQFF.

The gene calls are TRBV29-1 and TRBJ2-5, with TRBD1 identical over 7 bases. The J segment lost 0 bases and the V segment lost 7 bases, leaving 5 bases of the junction unmatched. The CDR3 has 13 residues. The V gene's germline CDR1 is SQVTM and CDR2 ANQGSEA. The chain's CDR3 is CSGLTGDQETQYF. For the CDR3, the DNA is TGCAGCGGCCTAACAGGGGACCAAGAGACCCAGTACTTC.

This chain joins TRBV28 and TRBJ2-6; the D call may be TRBD1 or TRBD2 (6 bases each). Germline V gene lookup returns CDR1 MDHEN and CDR2 SYDVKM. V lost 2 bases to trimming and J lost 5 bases, with 10 bases between them. The length of the CDR3 is 15 residues. The CDR3 region has the DNA TGTGCCAGCAGTTTAGGAGGGGGTCGGGCCAACGTCCTGACTTTC. This encodes CASSLGGGRANVLTF.

In DNA, the CDR3 is TGTGCCAGCAGCGGACAGGGGGCGAGTAACTATGGCTACACCTTC. It specifies CASSGQGASNYGYTF. This chain joins TRBV11-2 and TRBJ1-2, with TRBD1 matching over 11 bases. This CDR3 contains 15 residues. Per germline, CDR1 SGHAT and CDR2 FQNNGV. With 5 bases clipped from V and 1 base from J, the junction kept 3 bases outside the gene matches.

CDR3 loop: CASSPLGGGLHEQYF. The CDR3 region has the DNA TGTGCCAGCAGCCCCCTAGGGGGAGGGCTCCACGAGCAGTACTTC. The rearrangement joins TRBV14 to TRBJ2-7, with D tentatively TRBD2 (7 bases). The CDR3 covers 15 residues. CDR1 and CDR2 (germline): SGHDN, FVKESK. The germline V and J ends were trimmed by 4 bases and 5 bases, with 18 bases remaining between them. Variable domain in full (rest from reference TRBV14 and TRBJ2-7): EAGVTQFPSHSVIEKGQTVTLRCDPISGHDNLYWYRRVMGKEIKFLLHFVKESKQDESGMPNNRFLAERTGGTYSTLKVQPAELEDSGVYFCASSPLGGGLHEQYFGPGTRLTVT.

J is TRBJ2-5 and V is TRBV9; a weak D match, TRBD1 (6 bases). This CDR3 spans 14 amino acids. Germline V lookup: CDR1 SGDLS, CDR2 YYNGEE. V lost 3 bases and J 5 bases, leaving 14 bases between the germline ends. The CDR3 protein is CASSGGQWSETQYF. The CDR3 DNA reads as TGTGCCAGCAGCGGGGGACAATGGTCGGAGACCCAGTACTTC.

V usage is TRBV27 and J usage is TRBJ1-1, with TRBD1 identical over 11 bases. This CDR3 spans 13 amino acids. In germline, CDR1 is MNHEY, CDR2 SMNVEV (reference sequence). Trimming at V came to 6 bases and at J to 6 bases, leaving 3 bases not matched to a gene. CDR3 DNA sequence: TGTGCCAGCAGGCAGGGACAGGGGGCTGAAGCTTTCTTT. Its translation: CASRQGQGAEAFF.

The V and J genes are TRBV12-3 or TRBV12-4 and TRBJ2-5; D perhaps matches TRBD2 (5 bases). V was shortened by 6 bases and J by 5 bases, with 13 bases between the two germline ends. There are 13 residues in the CDR3. The CDR3 reads CASSSGGWETQYF. CDR3 nucleotides: TGTGCCAGCAGCTCCGGAGGATGGGAGACCCAGTACTTC.

This chain joins TRBV6-6 and TRBJ2-3; no clear D gene. V was trimmed by 8 bases and J by 2 bases, leaving 8 bases between them. CDR1 and CDR2 (germline): MNHNY, SVGAGI (reference sequence). The CDR3 extends over 12 amino acids. CDR3 in amino acids: CASGGLTDTQYF. CDR3 nucleotides: TGTGCCAGCGGTGGTCTCACAGATACGCAGTATTTT.

The rearrangement uses TRBV7-3 and TRBJ2-1, with D possibly matching TRBD1 (5 bases). This CDR3 has 16 amino acids. Trimming cost V 0 bases and J 9 bases, with 18 bases left between them. Looked up from germline, CDR1 is SGHTA and CDR2 is FQGTGA. The CDR3: CASSLTVRSGRGEQFF. Here the CDR3 DNA reads TGTGCCAGCAGCTTAACGGTCCGGTCAGGTAGGGGTGAGCAGTTCTTC. Variable domain in full (rest from reference TRBV7-3 and TRBJ2-1): GAGVSQTPSNKVTEKGKYVELRCDPISGHTALYWYRQSLGQGPEFLIYFQGTGAADDSGLPNDRFFAVRPEGSVSTLKIQRTERGDSAVYLCASSLTVRSGRGEQFFGPGTRLTVL.

The J gene is TRBJ1-1, the V gene TRBV7-8; possibly TRBD1 for D (6 bases). This CDR3 has 15 residues. Germline V gene data show CDR1 as SGHVS and CDR2 as FQNEAQ. V lost 3 bases and J lost 1, with 12 bases in between. CDR3 nucleotides: TGTGCCAGCAGCTTCTTCAGGGGCCGGAACACTGAAGCTTTCTTT. It encodes CASSFFRGRNTEAFF.

V usage is TRBV6-2 or TRBV6-3 and J usage is TRBJ1-1; no reliable D call. Between the trimmed V and J ends, which lost 2 bases and 3 bases, there was a span of 7 bases. Germline V gene lookup returns CDR1 MNHEY and CDR2 SVGEGT. The CDR3 is made up of 13 amino acids. The CDR3 here is CASSYEEYTEAFF. The DNA of the CDR3 is TGTGCCAGCAGTTACGAGGAGTACACTGAAGCTTTCTTT.

The chain recombines TRBV19 with TRBJ1-1, with D perhaps matching TRBD1 (6 bases). CDR1 is LNHDA and CDR2 is SQIVND in the germline V gene (reference sequence). There are 13 residues in the CDR3. Between the trimmed V and J ends, which lost 3 bases and 5 bases, there was a span of 10 bases. CDR3 loop: CASSMNRATEAFF. CDR3 sequence (DNA): TGTGCCAGTAGTATGAACAGGGCGACTGAAGCTTTCTTT.

The chain joins TRBV11-2 to TRBJ2-7; either TRBD1 or TRBD2 may supply D (7 bases each). Trimming left V 1 base short and J 4 bases short, with 17 bases between. CDR3 size: 16 residues. CDR1 SGHAT and CDR2 FQNNGV come from the germline V gene. CDR3 protein: CASSLGVRQGGYEQYF. DNA of the CDR3: TGTGCCAGCAGCTTAGGTGTGAGACAGGGAGGGTACGAGCAGTACTTC.

This chain connects TRBV27 to TRBJ2-1; 8 bases line up with TRBD2. In germline, CDR1 is MNHEY, CDR2 SMNVEV (reference sequence). With 1 base clipped from V and 6 bases from J, the junction kept 5 bases outside the gene matches. The length of the CDR3 is 15 residues. CDR3 region: CASSLYGGAFNEQFF. DNA of the CDR3: TGTGCCAGCAGTTTATACGGGGGGGCCTTCAATGAGCAGTTCTTC.

The chain joins TRBV6-2 or TRBV6-3 to TRBJ1-5; D might be TRBD1 (5 bases). The CDR3 extends over 18 amino acids. V gave up 5 bases and J gave up 0 bases, with 20 bases separating them. Germline V gives CDR1 MNHEY, CDR2 SVGEGT. CDR3 in amino acids: CASSPHILGGGSNQPQHF. In nucleotides, the CDR3 is TGTGCCAGCAGTCCACATATACTTGGGGGGGGTAGCAATCAGCCCCAGCATTTT.

The chain couples TRBV28 to TRBJ2-1; 8 nucleotides agree with TRBD1. The CDR3 length is 12 residues. Germline V gene lookup returns CDR1 MDHEN and CDR2 SYDVKM. With 4 bases clipped from V and 14 bases from J, the junction kept 7 bases outside the gene matches. The CDR3 region has the DNA TGTGCCAGCAGTTCCTTCGGACAGGGAAAGTTCTTC. Its protein is CASSSFGQGKFF.

The chain couples TRBV4-3 to TRBJ2-5; no definite D call. The CDR3 has 15 residues. The germline V and J ends were trimmed by 0 bases and 1 base, with 9 bases remaining between them. Germline CDR1 reads LGHNA; CDR2 reads YSLEER. CDR3 sequence: CASSQDLRSQETQYF. CDR3 DNA: TGCGCCAGCAGCCAAGATCTGAGGTCCCAAGAGACCCAGTACTTC.